What follows describes a single T cell receptor beta chain. Its target is not known. This sample is part of a study of T cells in Graves' hyperthyroidism and ophthalmopathy. Findings of the study overall: In the analysis, a 13 V-J model separated ophthalmopathy from stable hyperthyroidism. Median prediction lead before ophthalmopathy onset was around 7 months with the model.

CDR3 length: 9 residues. Germline lookup yields CDR1 DFQATT and CDR2 SNEGSKA (reference sequence). Trimming removed 6 bases at V and 3 bases at J, with 3 bases between. Regions amplified from RNA transcripts were the TCR beta CDR3 regions. The HTBI primer set was used in a first-round RT-PCR of the TCR CDR3. TCRdb independently ran MiXCR on the multiplex PCR reads; one entry per CDR3 protein. Among hundreds of thousands of distinct CDR3 sequences listed, around 24% were seen once. The clonotype originates from a young woman with Graves' ophthalmopathy. Input material: blood. The rearrangement uses TRBV20-1 and TRBJ2-7; D is uncertain. Here the CDR3 reads CSANYEQYF. CDR3 bases: TGCAGTGCCAACTACGAGCAGTACTTC.